This is a list of T cell receptor beta chains from one sample in a study of blood T cell repertoires in COVID-19. Data came from immunoSEQ multiplex PCR; TCRdb stores just in-frame clones and leaves some out. The table includes 280,000 or so clones, about 87% detected once. Sequences were obtained from peripheral blood. The source of these receptors is a woman in her 30s who had recovered from COVID-19. Both conserved end residues are part of each CDR3. D genes are given only for firm matches. Only some rows state a clone size, as once, few, many or a class for expanded clones.

>TRBV6-1|TRBJ1-6|.|.
TGTGCCAGCAGTGAGTACAGGGACCCCTCCTATAATTCACCCCTCCACTTT
CASSEYRDPSYNSPLHF
>TRBV6-5|TRBJ2-1|.|.
TGTGCCAGCAGTTCAAAATCCTACAATGAGCAGTTCTTC
CASSSKSYNEQFF
>TRBV11-3|TRBJ2-1|TRBD2|.
TGTGCCAGCAGCTTACGTAGCGGGGGCCAGAGCTCCTACAATGAGCAGTTCTTC
CASSLRSGGQSSYNEQFF
>TRBV28|TRBJ1-1|TRBD1|.
TGTGCCAGCAGTACGGGCAGGGGGCACGGTAGCGCTGAAGCTTTCTTT
CASSTGRGHGSAEAFF
>TRBV2|TRBJ1-4|TRBD1|.
TGTGCCAGCGAACAGGGGGCGGGAGAAAAACTGTTTTTT
CASEQGAGEKLFF
>TRBV28|TRBJ1-1|.|few
TGTGCCAGCAGAAATCCCCCCGGGACAAAGTGGGAAGCTTTCTTT
CASRNPPGTKWEAFF
>TRBV6-5|TRBJ1-5|TRBD1|.
TGTGCCAGCAGTCCCGGGACAGCAAAAGGACAGCCCCAGCATTTT
CASSPGTAKGQPQHF
>TRBV5-5|TRBJ2-1|TRBD2|.
TGTGCCAGCAGCCATGGGGCTAGCGGGGGACCTAGCTCCTACAATGAGCAGTTCTTC
CASSHGASGGPSSYNEQFF
>TRBV2|TRBJ2-1|TRBD1|.
TGTGCCAGCAGTTTACAGGGGGCGTTAAACAATGAGCAGTTCTTC
CASSLQGALNNEQFF
>TRBV2|TRBJ2-7|.|.
TGTGCCAGCAGTGACAGGGTCGAGCAGTACTTC
CASSDRVEQYF
>TRBV7-8|TRBJ1-5|TRBD1|.
TGTGCCAGCAGCTCGGGACAGGTCAGCCCCCAGCATTTT
CASSSGQVSPQHF
>TRBV6-5|TRBJ2-2|.|once
TGTGCCAGCAGCCCGGGCACCGGGGAGCTGTTTTTT
CASSPGTGELFF
>TRBV28|TRBJ1-4|TRBD1|.
TGTGCCAGCAGCCCTCCGGGACAGGGGGCAACTAATGAAAAACTGTTTTTT
CASSPPGQGATNEKLFF
>TRBV6-5|TRBJ1-6|TRBD1|.
TGTGCCAGCAGAACCGACAGGGGGGGATCACCCCTCCACTTT
CASRTDRGGSPLHF
>TRBV4-2|TRBJ1-5|.|.
TGTGCCAGCAGCCAAGTTGCGGGAGTCAGCAATCAGCCCCAGCATTTT
CASSQVAGVSNQPQHF
>TRBV9|TRBJ1-3|.|few
TGTGCCAGCAGCATCCAGACAGGCTCTGGAAACACCATATATTTT
CASSIQTGSGNTIYF
>TRBV6-4|TRBJ2-7|.|.
TGTGCCAGCAGTGAGAAGGCGGCATTTCACTACGAGCAGTACTTC
CASSEKAAFHYEQYF
>TRBV13|TRBJ1-2|TRBD1|.
TGTGCCAGCAGCCCCGGGGACAGATACTATGGCTACACCTTC
CASSPGDRYYGYTF
>TRBV5-4|TRBJ2-3|TRBD2|.
TGTGCCAGCAGGGTGGGGCTAGCGGGGGACGGAGATACGCAGTATTTT
CASRVGLAGDGDTQYF
>TRBV12-3/TRBV12-4|TRBJ1-1|TRBD1|.
TGTGCCAGCAGGGACAGGGTTGACACTGAAGCTTTCTTT
CASRDRVDTEAFF
>TRBV18|TRBJ2-3|TRBD2|.
TGTGCCAGCTCACCACGTCTAGCGGGGGGCCAAGATACGCAGTATTTT
CASSPRLAGGQDTQYF
>TRBV6-1|TRBJ1-5|.|.
TGTGCCAGCAGTGACAGATTTCAGGGTTCCCAGCATTTT
CASSDRFQGSQHF
>TRBV27|TRBJ2-7|TRBD2|.
TGTGCCAGCAGTCGGCCCCGAGGACTAGCGGGGGATTACTACGAGCAGTACTTC
CASSRPRGLAGDYYEQYF
>TRBV6-4|TRBJ2-2|TRBD1|.
TGTGCCAGCAGTGACTCGATGGGACAGGACACCGGGGAGCTGTTTTTT
CASSDSMGQDTGELFF
>TRBV18|TRBJ2-7|TRBD1|.
TGTGCCAGCTCATCTGGACAGGGCCCCAACTACGAGCAGTACTTC
CASSSGQGPNYEQYF
>TRBV4-2|TRBJ1-3|.|.
TGTGCCAGCAGCCAAGCTCAGAGACAATCTGGAAACACCATATATTTT
CASSQAQRQSGNTIYF